Here is one T cell receptor beta chain with its context. Its antigen is undetermined. These data come from a study of OX40 agonist ivuxolimab in advanced cancers. Study-level findings and limits: There were, on average, more expanded clones in CD8+ T cells than in CD4+.

Repertoires were generated with immunoSEQ multiplex PCR, while TCRdb's copy carries only in-frame clones and drops some. The sample has 50,000 to 80,000 clones; roughly 81% are singletons. Sequencing was performed on CD4+ or CD8+ T cells sorted from blood, taken in a trial of the OX40 agonist ivuxolimab. The sequence derives from an adult with an advanced solid tumor such as melanoma, head and neck, liver or kidney cancer.

The CDR3 here is CASSWSRADNEQFF. The CDR3 DNA follows: TGTGCCAGCAGTTGGTCCCGAGCGGACAATGAGCAGTTCTTC. The chain carries TRBV27 and TRBJ2-1; D is perhaps TRBD2 (5 bases). V dropped 4 bases and J dropped 5 bases, with 12 bases sitting between them. The V gene's germline CDR1 is MNHEY and CDR2 SMNVEV (reference sequence). This CDR3 region has 14 residues.